These 22 T cell receptor beta chains were all obtained from the same sample, sequenced in a study of T cells in localized non-small cell lung cancer. This table comes from immunoSEQ multiplex PCR, and its TCRdb copy is limited to in-frame clones, with some not included. The sample holds approximately 83,000 clones; approximately 91% are singletons and the top ten take 4.1%. The sequences come from PBMCs, collected before any cancer treatment. The source is a woman aged 40-75 years with stage II squamous cell lung carcinoma.

The rearrangement joins TRBV28 to TRBJ1-1; D is ambiguous. This CDR3 has 14 amino acids. V dropped 5 bases and J dropped 3 bases, with 13 bases sitting between them. CDR1 and CDR2 (germline): MDHEN, SYDVKM. The CDR3 sequence is CASSLRGWDTEAFF. In DNA, the CDR3 is TGTGCCAGCAGTCTCCGGGGTTGGGACACTGAAGCTTTCTTT.

This clone turned up a few times. This chain connects TRBV7-2 to TRBJ1-3; the D is unclear. The CDR3 totals 15 residues. Per the germline V gene, CDR1 is SGHTA and CDR2 is FQGNSA. V dropped 0 bases and J dropped 1 base, with 7 bases sitting between them. The CDR3 here is CASSLAALSGNTIYF. The CDR3 coding sequence is TGTGCCAGCAGCTTAGCGGCTTTATCTGGAAACACCATATATTTT.

The rearrangement uses TRBV5-1 and TRBJ2-1; a weak D match, TRBD1 (5 bases). The CDR3 consists of 14 residues. Germline CDR1 is SGHRS and CDR2 is YFSETQ. V was clipped by 3 bases and J by 10 bases, with 17 bases between them. This chain's CDR3 is CASSWGGRAGEQFF. The CDR3 DNA follows: TGCGCCAGCAGCTGGGGTGGCAGGGCAGGGGAGCAGTTCTTC.

The rearrangement links TRBV6-1 to TRBJ2-7; TRBD1 might be the D (5 bases). Trimming shortened V by 2 bases and J by 3 bases, and 11 bases separated the two germline ends. The germline CDR1 and CDR2 sequences are MNHNS and SASEGT. This CDR3 region has 14 residues. CDR3 protein: CASSEIRTRYEQYF. CDR3 coding DNA: TGTGCCAGCAGTGAAATTAGGACACGCTACGAGCAGTACTTC.

CDR3 DNA sequence: TGTGCCACTAGTCCCCCAACGCACGCAACGGGAGGCTACACCTTC. Amino acid sequence: CATSPPTHATGGYTF. The chain is built from TRBV6-6 and TRBJ1-2; no firm D call. Germline-derived CDR1 and CDR2 are MNHNY and SVGAGI (reference sequence). The V gene lost 10 bases and the J gene lost 8 bases, with 26 bases spanning the gap. This CDR3 is built from 15 residues.

The chain combines TRBV30 with TRBJ1-2; perhaps TRBD1 as D (5 bases). Germline CDR1 is GTSNPN and CDR2 is SVGIG (reference sequence). The germline V and J ends were trimmed by 4 bases and 5 bases, with 8 bases remaining between them. This CDR3 contains 11 residues. The CDR3 nucleotides read TGTGCCTGGAAGCAGGGATATGGCTACACCTTC. It translates to CAWKQGYGYTF.

The V gene is TRBV5-4, the J gene TRBJ2-5, with D uncertain. The CDR3 is 12 residues long. The germline V and J ends were trimmed by 2 bases and 7 bases, with 9 bases remaining between them. CDR1 is SGHNT, CDR2 YYREEE, per germline (reference sequence). This CDR3 reads CASSLLGGTQYF. In nucleotides, the CDR3 is TGTGCCAGCAGCTTATTAGGTGGGACCCAGTACTTC.

The rearrangement joins TRBV5-4 to TRBJ1-2, with D possibly being TRBD1 (6 bases). Between the trimmed V and J ends, which lost 1 base and 0 bases, there was a span of 13 bases. In germline, CDR1 is SGHNT, CDR2 YYREEE (reference sequence). This CDR3 has 16 residues. CDR3 sequence reads: CASSLPGHDTNYGYTF. In nucleotides, the CDR3 is TGTGCCAGCAGCTTGCCGGGACACGATACTAACTATGGCTACACCTTC.

V usage is TRBV15 and J usage is TRBJ2-3, with TRBD2 identical over 12 bases. The V gene's germline CDR1 is LNHNV and CDR2 YYDKDF (reference sequence). This CDR3 comprises 16 residues. Trimming removed 5 bases from V and 2 bases from J; junction bases left unmatched: 5. CDR3 bases: TGTGCCACCAGCCCAGGACTAGCGGGGCCCACAGATACGCAGTATTTT. Its translation: CATSPGLAGPTDTQYF.

The chain joins TRBV7-9 to TRBJ1-2; 8 bases are a match to TRBD1. This CDR3 has 13 residues. The germline gives CDR1 SEHNR, CDR2 FQNEAQ (reference sequence). The ends lost 2 bases at V and 5 bases at J; junction bases unmatched: 1. This CDR3 is CASSLQGAYGYTF. For the CDR3, the DNA is TGTGCCAGCAGCTTACAGGGGGCGTATGGCTACACCTTC.

The chain employs TRBV28 and TRBJ1-2; D remains ambiguous. Trimming removed 8 bases at V and 5 bases at J, with 15 bases between. CDR1 is MDHEN and CDR2 is SYDVKM in the germline V gene. This CDR3 is 13 amino acids long. This chain's CDR3 is CASLGNRVYGYTF. The CDR3 DNA follows: TGTGCCAGCTTGGGGAACAGAGTTTATGGCTACACCTTC.

The chain employs TRBV28 and TRBJ2-7; 9 positions agree with TRBD1. The CDR3 is 16 residues long. The V gene's germline CDR1 is MDHEN and CDR2 SYDVKM. V trimming: 2 bases; J trimming: 7 bases; junction bases outside the gene matches: 12. The CDR3 DNA reads as TGTGCCAGCAGTTTAAACCTCGGGACAGGGCCCTTGGAGCAGTACTTC. Its protein product is CASSLNLGTGPLEQYF.

V is TRBV28 and J is TRBJ1-4; TRBD1 might be the D (5 bases). This CDR3 is built from 15 residues. Germline CDR1 MDHEN, CDR2 SYDVKM. Trimming removed 4 bases at V and 5 bases at J, with 14 bases between. CDR3 bases: TGTGCCAGCAGTTCCTACACCCGGGGGAATGAAAAACTGTTTTTT. Its protein is CASSSYTRGNEKLFF.

On this clone: This sample includes further DNA sequences coding for the same CDR3. The chain carries TRBV6-5 and TRBJ2-3; possible D gene TRBD1, 6 bases. Germline CDR1 is MNHEY and CDR2 is SVGAGI. CDR3 length: 11 amino acids. Between the trimmed V and J ends, which lost 11 bases and 4 bases, there was a span of 10 bases. CDR3 DNA sequence: TGTGCCTCAAAGGGGGCAGATACGCAGTATTTT. This translates into CASKGADTQYF.

This rearrangement joins TRBV6-5 to TRBJ2-3, with 8 bases that match TRBD2. V trimming: 7 bases; J trimming: 5 bases; junction bases outside the gene matches: 11. The CDR3 is made up of 15 amino acids. The V gene's germline CDR1 is MNHEY and CDR2 SVGAGI. The chain's CDR3 is CASTRSGLVIDTQYF. The CDR3 DNA follows: TGTGCCAGCACACGATCGGGACTAGTTATAGATACGCAGTATTTT.

The chain is built from TRBV12-5 and TRBJ2-5; D gene uncertain. Germline V gene data show CDR1 as LGHNT and CDR2 as FRNRAP. The CDR3 is 11 residues long. V gave up 5 bases and J gave up 4 bases, with 5 bases separating them. The CDR3 protein is CASGLAETQYF. CDR3 DNA: TGTGCTAGTGGTCTCGCAGAGACCCAGTACTTC.

The chain is built from TRBV2 and TRBJ1-2; TRBD1 matches at 8 bases. J lost 4 bases, V lost 11 bases, and 6 bases had no gene match. Germline V gives CDR1 SNHLY, CDR2 FYNNEI. The length of the CDR3 is 12 residues. CDR3: CAVGQGAYGYTF. Here the CDR3 DNA reads TGTGCCGTTGGACAGGGAGCCTATGGCTACACCTTC.

The J gene is TRBJ2-1, the V gene TRBV30; 8 bases are a match to TRBD2. Germline trimming cut 4 bases from V and 7 bases from J; bases unmatched to any gene: 9. From germline, CDR1 is GTSNPN and CDR2 SVGIG (reference sequence). The CDR3 is 14 residues long. The CDR3, as DNA: TGTGCCTGGAACAAGGGACTAGGTGGGAATGAGCAGTTCTTC. This gives the protein CAWNKGLGGNEQFF.

The chain employs TRBV7-2 and TRBJ1-3; the D gene is possibly TRBD1 (5 bases). Germline CDR1 and CDR2: SGHTA and FQGNSA. The CDR3 length is 16 residues. V was shortened by 4 bases and J by 4 bases, with 17 bases between the two germline ends. CDR3 DNA: TGTGCCAGCAGCTGGGGACTTGGGTTGGCGGGAAACACCATATATTTT. Its protein product is CASSWGLGLAGNTIYF.

This chain connects TRBV30 to TRBJ1-2; weak D call: TRBD1 (6 bases). The V end was cut by 0 bases, the J end by 4 bases, with 9 bases between. Germline V CDR1 and CDR2: GTSNPN, SVGIG (reference sequence). The CDR3 loop spans 13 amino acids. CDR3 in amino acids: CAWSVGGTYGYTF. Here the CDR3 DNA reads TGTGCCTGGAGTGTAGGGGGAACCTATGGCTACACCTTC.

The rearrangement uses TRBV19 and TRBJ2-2; possible D gene TRBD1, 6 bases. Trimming cost V 5 bases and J 0 bases, with 13 bases left between them. The germline V gene encodes CDR1 LNHDA and CDR2 SQIVND (reference sequence). The CDR3 has 16 residues. CDR3 DNA sequence: TGTGCCAGTAGTTCTACAGGGATTTCGAACACCGGGGAGCTGTTTTTT. It translates to CASSSTGISNTGELFF. The full variable domain, with the rest looked up from reference TRBV19 and TRBJ2-2, is DGGITQSPKYLFRKEGQNVTLSCEQNLNHDAMYWYRQDPGQGLRLIYYSQIVNDFQKGDIAEGYSVSREKKESFPLTVTSAQKNPTAFYLCASSSTGISNTGELFFGEGSRLTVL.

The J gene is TRBJ1-1, the V gene TRBV30, with D possibly being TRBD1 (6 bases). This CDR3 has 14 amino acids. Germline V CDR1 and CDR2: GTSNPN, SVGIG (reference sequence). V was trimmed by 1 base and J by 4 bases, leaving 13 bases between them. The CDR3 DNA reads TGTGCCTGGAGTGATACAGGGTTTACCACTGAAGCTTTCTTT. This gives the protein CAWSDTGFTTEAFF.